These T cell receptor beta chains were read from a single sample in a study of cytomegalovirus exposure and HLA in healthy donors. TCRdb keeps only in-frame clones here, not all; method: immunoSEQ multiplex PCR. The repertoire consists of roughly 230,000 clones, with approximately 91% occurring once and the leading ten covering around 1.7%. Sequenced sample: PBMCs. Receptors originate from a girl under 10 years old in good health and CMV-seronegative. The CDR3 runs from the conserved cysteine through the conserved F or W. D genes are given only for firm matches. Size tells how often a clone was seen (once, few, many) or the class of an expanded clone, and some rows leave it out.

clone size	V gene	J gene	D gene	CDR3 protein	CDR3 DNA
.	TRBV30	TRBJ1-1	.	CAWIRGTEAFF	TGTGCCTGGATTAGGGGGACTGAAGCTTTCTTT
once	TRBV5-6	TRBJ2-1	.	CASSLGDWEFNEQFF	TGTGCCAGCAGCTTAGGGGACTGGGAGTTCAATGAGCAGTTCTTC
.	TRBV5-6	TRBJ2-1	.	CASSFRLSYNEQFF	TGTGCCAGCAGCTTCCGACTATCCTACAATGAGCAGTTCTTC
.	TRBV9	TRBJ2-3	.	CASSGQAGGDTQYF	TGTGCCAGCAGCGGTCAGGCGGGTGGAGATACGCAGTATTTT
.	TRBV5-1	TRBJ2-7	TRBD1	CASGTVASGEQYF	TGCGCCAGCGGGACAGTGGCCTCCGGGGAGCAGTACTTC
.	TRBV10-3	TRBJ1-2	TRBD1	CAISEPDRGGSNYGYTF	TGTGCCATCAGTGAGCCTGACAGGGGGGGCTCTAACTATGGCTACACCTTC
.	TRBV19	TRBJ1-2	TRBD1	CASSPQDRVTNYGYTF	TGTGCCAGTAGTCCCCAGGACAGGGTAACTAACTATGGCTACACCTTC
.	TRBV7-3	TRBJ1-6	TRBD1	CASSPGQGGSPLHF	TGTGCCAGCAGCCCGGGACAGGGCGGTTCACCCCTCCACTTT
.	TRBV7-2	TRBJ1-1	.	CASSLVERTEAFF	TGTGCCAGCAGCTTAGTTGAGAGGACTGAAGCTTTCTTT
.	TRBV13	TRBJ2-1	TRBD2	CASSPALTSGRPYNEQFF	TGTGCCAGCAGCCCAGCACTGACTAGCGGGAGGCCCTACAATGAGCAGTTCTTC
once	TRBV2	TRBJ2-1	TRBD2	CASTQGLAGSYNEQFF	TGTGCCAGCACCCAGGGACTAGCGGGCTCCTACAATGAGCAGTTCTTC
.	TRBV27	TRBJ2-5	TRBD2	CASSLWGDGGGRQETQYF	TGTGCCAGCAGTTTATGGGGGGATGGCGGGGGTCGTCAAGAGACCCAGTACTTC
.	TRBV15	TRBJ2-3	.	CATSRRQRASTDTQYF	TGTGCCACCAGCAGGCGCCAGCGGGCTAGCACAGATACGCAGTATTTT
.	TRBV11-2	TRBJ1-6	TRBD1	CASSPGGNSPLHF	TGTGCCAGCAGCCCAGGGGGGAATTCACCCCTCCACTTT
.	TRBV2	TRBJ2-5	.	CASGLMEQYF	TGTGCCAGCGGCCTGATGGAGCAGTACTTC